The 25 T cell receptor beta chains below come from one sample, sequenced in a study of human T cells and chemical hapten exposure. Treatment of the sample: therapeutic diphenylcyclopropenone sensitization with weekly scalp DPC. The study's library attached unique molecular identifiers to single cDNA molecules. MiXCR, run by TCRdb on the reads, gives a single entry per CDR3 protein. The table shows just over 2,500 distinct CDR3 sequences, with less than 50% occurring only once. Sequencing used whole blood, obtained before DPC sensitization or 2, 6, or about 24 weeks after (not recorded which). The origin of the receptors is an adult with alopecia areata. Some clones in this sample may be carry-over from other donors' samples. This table probably holds off-target reads from a library built for another chain.

The chain couples TRBV7-2 to TRBJ2-5, with D hard to call. V shed 1 base and J shed 1 base, with 4 bases lying between them. The V gene's germline CDR1 is SGHTA and CDR2 FQGNSA. This CDR3 has 13 residues. The chain's CDR3 is CASSLGSQETQYF. The DNA for the CDR3 is TGTGCCAGCAGCTTAGGCAGCCAAGAGACCCAGTACTTC.

The table lists this clonotype with a few counts. The rearrangement joins TRBV12-3 or TRBV12-4 to TRBJ2-7; 7 positions agree with TRBD1. V shed 6 bases and J 6 bases; nucleotides not matched to a gene: 14. The length of the CDR3 is 15 residues. DNA for the CDR3: TGTGCCAGCAGCTGGGGGAAAACCGGGACAGCCGAGCAGTACTTC. Protein product: CASSWGKTGTAEQYF.

This clonotype has only a few counts. The V call is TRBV29-1, the J call TRBJ2-7, with 8 bases identical to TRBD2. The CDR3 has 12 amino acids. Trimming at V came to 4 bases and at J to 4 bases, leaving 3 bases not matched to a gene. Germline V lookup: CDR1 SQVTM, CDR2 ANQGSEA. CDR3 in DNA: TGCAGCGTTGGGACTAGCTCGTACGAGCAGTACTTC. It is translated as CSVGTSSYEQYF.

V usage is TRBV19 and J usage is TRBJ2-1; TRBD2 matches at 7 bases. V lost 7 bases to trimming and J lost 1 base; unmatched junction nucleotides: 16. The V gene's germline CDR1 is LNHDA and CDR2 SQIVND (reference sequence). This CDR3 is 18 amino acids long. CDR3 residues: CASTPRGRGRISYNEQFF. The CDR3 bases are TGTGCCAGTACCCCGCGGGGGAGGGGAAGAATTTCCTACAATGAGCAGTTCTTC. The full variable domain, rest sourced from reference TRBV19 and TRBJ2-1, is DGGITQSPKYLFRKEGQNVTLSCEQNLNHDAMYWYRQDPGQGLRLIYYSQIVNDFQKGDIAEGYSVSREKKESFPLTVTSAQKNPTAFYLCASTPRGRGRISYNEQFFGPGTRLTVL.

This rearrangement joins TRBV7-8 to TRBJ2-1; D might be TRBD1 (6 bases). The CDR3 contains 16 residues. Trimming shortened V by 5 bases and J by 2 bases, and 16 bases separated the two germline ends. The germline V gene encodes CDR1 SGHVS and CDR2 FQNEAQ. The CDR3 DNA reads TGTGCCAGCAGCCCCAGGTCAGGGGCCCCCTACAATGAGCAGTTCTTC. Amino acid sequence: CASSPRSGAPYNEQFF.

This clonotype has a handful of counts. The gene calls are TRBV7-2 and TRBJ2-2; 7 nucleotides agree with TRBD1. The CDR3 sequence is 17 residues long. V dropped 5 bases and J dropped 4; count of bases not matched to a gene: 13. Germline V gene data show CDR1 as SGHTA and CDR2 as FQGNSA. The CDR3 region is CASSPITGELPTGELFF. CDR3 bases: TGTGCCAGCAGCCCAATTACAGGGGAACTCCCCACCGGGGAGCTGTTTTTT.

This clonotype showed up just a few times. CDR3 DNA: TGCGCCAGCACCCGGGGGACTAATCAAGAGACCCAGTACTTC. This codes for CASTRGTNQETQYF. This chain uses TRBV5-1 with TRBJ2-5, with 7 bases aligning to TRBD2. The J segment lost 2 bases and the V segment lost 6 bases, leaving 7 bases of the junction unmatched. The CDR3 totals 14 residues. The germline gives CDR1 SGHRS, CDR2 YFSETQ.

CDR3 amino acids: CASRSLSSGISNEQFF. CDR3 bases: TGTGCCAGTAGGAGTCTTAGTAGCGGGATTAGCAATGAGCAGTTCTTC. The chain carries TRBV19 and TRBJ2-1; 8 nucleotides agree with TRBD2. The CDR3 is 16 residues long. Germline-derived CDR1 and CDR2 are LNHDA and SQIVND (reference sequence). V trimming: 6 bases; J trimming: 6 bases; junction bases outside the gene matches: 13. Looking up the rest from reference TRBV19 and TRBJ2-1 gives the full variable domain: DGGITQSPKYLFRKEGQNVTLSCEQNLNHDAMYWYRQDPGQGLRLIYYSQIVNDFQKGDIAEGYSVSREKKESFPLTVTSAQKNPTAFYLCASRSLSSGISNEQFFGPGTRLTVL.

The chain uses TRBV19 and TRBJ2-3; TRBD2 aligns across 8 bases. CDR3 length: 12 amino acids. The germline V gene has CDR1 LNHDA and CDR2 SQIVND (reference sequence). The J segment lost 4 bases and the V segment lost 10 bases, leaving 4 bases of the junction unmatched. The CDR3 sequence is CATSGSSDTQYF. CDR3 DNA sequence: TGTGCCACTAGCGGGTCCTCAGATACGCAGTATTTT.

This sequence joins TRBV5-1 and TRBJ2-1, with D hard to call. Germline-derived CDR1 and CDR2 are SGHRS and YFSETQ. CDR3 length: 15 residues. V gave up 5 bases and J gave up 1 base, with 13 bases separating them. The CDR3 DNA follows: TGCGCCAGCAGTAGGTCTGGCGGATCCTACAATGAGCAGTTCTTC. This translates into CASSRSGGSYNEQFF.

The chain links TRBV28 to TRBJ2-3; TRBD2 agrees at 11 bases. Germline V lookup: CDR1 MDHEN, CDR2 SYDVKM. The CDR3 loop spans 16 amino acids. J was trimmed by 2 bases and V by 3 bases; bases with no gene match: 4. CDR3 protein: CASSLIAGGYTDTQYF. CDR3 sequence (DNA): TGTGCCAGCAGTTTGATAGCGGGAGGGTACACAGATACGCAGTATTTT.

This chain's CDR3 is CASSPPSGPDTQYF. DNA for the CDR3: TGTGCCAGCAGCCCGCCCTCCGGGCCAGATACGCAGTATTTT. V and J are TRBV7-2 and TRBJ2-3; D is uncertain. This CDR3 is built from 14 residues. CDR1 SGHTA and CDR2 FQGNSA come from the germline V gene. V lost 5 bases and J 4 bases, leaving 13 bases between the germline ends.

This rearrangement joins TRBV2 to TRBJ2-1, with 8 bases fitting TRBD2. V trimming: 7 bases; J trimming: 0 bases; junction bases outside the gene matches: 11. Germline V gives CDR1 SNHLY, CDR2 FYNNEI. This CDR3 has 17 amino acids. CDR3 in DNA: TGTGCCAGCAAACCCGGGAGGGCCGAAAACTCCTACAATGAGCAGTTCTTC. Encoded protein: CASKPGRAENSYNEQFF. Using reference TRBV2 and TRBJ2-1 for the parts outside the CDR3, the full variable domain is EPEVTQTPSHQVTQMGQEVILRCVPISNHLYFYWYRQILGQKVEFLVSFYNNEISEKSEIFDDQFSVERPDGSNFTLKIRSTKLEDSAMYFCASKPGRAENSYNEQFFGPGTRLTVL.

CDR3 DNA: TGTGCCAGCAGCCCCTCGTGGGGAGATGGTTACGAGCAGTACTTC. This gives the protein CASSPSWGDGYEQYF. The chain employs TRBV6-2 or TRBV6-3 and TRBJ2-7; D may be TRBD2 (5 bases). The germline V gene encodes CDR1 MNHEY and CDR2 SVGEGT. V lost 6 bases, J lost 4 bases, and 19 bases lay in between. This CDR3 is 15 amino acids long.

The chain uses TRBV11-3 and TRBJ2-1; D may be TRBD1 (6 bases). The germline V and J ends were trimmed by 4 bases and 5 bases, with 6 bases remaining between them. This CDR3 has 12 amino acids. Germline V gene lookup returns CDR1 SGHNT and CDR2 YENEEA. The CDR3 protein is CASSWTDNEQFF. The CDR3 nucleotides read TGTGCCAGCAGCTGGACAGACAATGAGCAGTTCTTC.

CDR3 bases: TGCAGCGTGAGTATGGACGGGTCCCCCCACGAGCAGTACTTC. Residues: CSVSMDGSPHEQYF. V and J are TRBV29-1 and TRBJ2-7; D is unclear. The CDR3 is 14 residues long. Germline-derived CDR1 and CDR2 are SQVTM and ANQGSEA. V lost 6 bases and J 5 bases, leaving 20 bases between the germline ends.

The chain links TRBV6-5 to TRBJ2-4, with unresolved D. Germline CDR1 MNHEY, CDR2 SVGAGI. Between the trimmed V and J ends, which lost 2 bases and 1 base, there was a span of 12 bases. This CDR3 region has 16 residues. The DNA of the CDR3 is TGTGCCAGCAGTTACCTCCTCCTTGGGGCCAAAAACATTCAGTACTTC. Translated, it gives CASSYLLLGAKNIQYF.

V is TRBV18 and J is TRBJ2-1; D gene ambiguous. The CDR3 runs to 14 residues. CDR1 KGHSH and CDR2 LQKENI come from the germline V gene. V dropped 3 bases and J dropped 4 bases, with 10 bases sitting between them. CDR3 nucleotides: TGTGCCAGCTCACCTACCGGATTTTACAATGAGCAGTTCTTC. Its translation: CASSPTGFYNEQFF.

The chain joins TRBV9 to TRBJ2-3; TRBD2 aligns across 8 bases. The CDR3 extends over 17 amino acids. The germline CDR1 and CDR2 sequences are SGDLS and YYNGEE. The ends lost 0 bases at V and 5 bases at J; junction bases unmatched: 11. CDR3 nucleotides: TGTGCCAGCAGCGTAGAGGGTGGGGTAGCGGGGCAAGATACGCAGTATTTT. Residues: CASSVEGGVAGQDTQYF.

In its sample, this clonotype was seen a few times. The chain joins TRBV11-3 to TRBJ2-2, with D unresolved. V was pared by 2 bases and J by 5 bases, with 24 bases between. Germline V gene sequence: CDR1 SGHNT, CDR2 YENEEA. The CDR3 totals 19 residues. The CDR3 region has the DNA TGTGCCAGCAGCTTAAGCCCCAAGGACGTGTGGGTAGATACCGGGGAGCTGTTTTTT. Translating it yields CASSLSPKDVWVDTGELFF.

This clonotype was observed a few times. Compared with germline, one end of the junction differs, possibly owing to a read error. The chain combines TRBV7-7 with TRBJ2-1; either TRBD1 or TRBD2 may supply D (5 bases each). The CDR3 covers 16 residues. CDR1 is SSHAT, CDR2 FNYEAQ, per germline (reference sequence). The CDR3 DNA follows: TGTGCTAGCAGTCTGGGACGCCGTAGCTCCTACAATGAGCAGTTCTTC. Translating gives CASSLGRRSSYNEQFF.

The genes are TRBV20-1 and TRBJ2-7, with D possibly matching TRBD2 (5 bases). With 3 bases removed from V and 3 bases from J, the gap between germline ends came to 18 bases. CDR3 length: 15 amino acids. Germline V gene sequence: CDR1 DFQATT, CDR2 SNEGSKA (reference sequence). The CDR3 region is CSASIEDSPHYEQYF. The CDR3 coding sequence is TGCAGTGCTAGTATAGAGGACTCCCCCCACTACGAGCAGTACTTC.

The rearrangement uses TRBV27 and TRBJ2-5, with D perhaps being TRBD1 or TRBD2 (5 bases each). Germline V gene data show CDR1 as MNHEY and CDR2 as SMNVEV (reference sequence). The CDR3 totals 15 residues. Trimming removed 4 bases at V and 4 bases at J, with 16 bases between. The CDR3 reads CASSSRAGARETQYF. The DNA of the CDR3 is TGTGCCAGCAGTTCCAGGGCGGGTGCTAGAGAGACCCAGTACTTC.

The chain has TRBV11-3 and TRBJ2-1, with 9 bases that match TRBD1. Trimming took 5 bases from V and 5 from J; bases not matched to a gene: 4. This CDR3 is 14 amino acids long. Germline values: CDR1 SGHNT, CDR2 YENEEA. As DNA, the CDR3 is TGTGCCAGCAGCGCGCGGACAGGGGACAATGAGCAGTTCTTC. Protein: CASSARTGDNEQFF.

This chain connects TRBV7-8 to TRBJ2-5; perhaps D is TRBD1 or TRBD2 (5 bases each). Trimming pared 1 base from V and 2 bases from J, leaving 14 bases between. Per germline, CDR1 SGHVS and CDR2 FQNEAQ. The CDR3 sequence is 16 residues long. The CDR3 DNA reads TGTGCCAGCAGCTTAGGATTCGAGGGGCCTCAAGAGACCCAGTACTTC. Translated: CASSLGFEGPQETQYF.